A selection of T cell receptor beta chains follows, all from one sample in a study of T cells in narcolepsy. Using immunoSEQ multiplex PCR, the repertoire was profiled, and TCRdb retains in-frame clones only, with some absent. The table records about 22,000 clones, around 81% of them present only once. The sample taken for sequencing was memory (CD45RA-) CD4+ T cells from blood. These receptor sequences come from a human donor in good health. Both conserved end residues are part of each CDR3. Clone size is not always given. Where it is, it says once, few, many or a class for expanded clones.

J gene: TRBJ2-1; clone size: -; V gene: TRBV9; CDR3 protein: CASSVSVGGIYNEQFF
J gene: TRBJ2-1; clone size: -; V gene: TRBV14; CDR3 protein: CASSQSGGAGNEQFF
J gene: TRBJ2-5; clone size: -; V gene: TRBV6-1; CDR3 protein: CASSGGAETQYF
J gene: TRBJ1-2; clone size: -; V gene: TRBV2; CDR3 protein: CASVFEGNYGYTF
J gene: TRBJ1-2; clone size: -; V gene: TRBV9; CDR3 protein: CASSVTGTLGHGYTF
J gene: TRBJ2-4; clone size: -; V gene: TRBV6-1; CDR3 protein: CASSPSGLAYIQYF
J gene: TRBJ2-3; clone size: -; V gene: TRBV5-1; CDR3 protein: CASRPSGTSGGLYGDTQYF
J gene: TRBJ2-6; clone size: -; V gene: TRBV7-8; CDR3 protein: CASSLAGFRTGRSSGANVLTF
J gene: TRBJ1-5; clone size: once; V gene: TRBV6-6; CDR3 protein: CASSYTSGGLQPQHF
J gene: TRBJ2-4; clone size: -; V gene: TRBV7-2; CDR3 protein: CASSLSVQVLAKNIQYF
J gene: TRBJ2-1; clone size: -; V gene: TRBV9; CDR3 protein: CASSVGFRGGADNEQFF